These 18 T cell receptor beta chains were all obtained from the same sample, sequenced in a study of T cell changes during pregnancy in multiple sclerosis. Clones were read by immunoSEQ multiplex PCR, and TCRdb kept only the in-frame ones, dropping some. Of about 36,000 clones detected, 90% to 95% appear once; the ten largest clones hold around 0.41%. This material consisted of CD4+ T cells from peripheral blood mononuclear cells, taken in the third trimester of pregnancy. These receptors were obtained from a female donor in good health, enrolled as a control in a pregnancy study.

The chain recombines TRBV27 with TRBJ1-2; D might be TRBD1 (6 bases). Trimming pared 5 bases from V and 2 bases from J, leaving 9 bases between. The CDR3 is made up of 13 amino acids. Germline V gene sequence: CDR1 MNHEY, CDR2 SMNVEV (reference sequence). The CDR3 loop reads CASSRGTNYGYTF. CDR3 sequence (DNA): TGTGCCAGCAGTAGAGGGACAAACTATGGCTACACCTTC.

This chain connects TRBV7-2 to TRBJ2-7, with 9 bases that match TRBD1. The ends lost 3 bases at V and 2 bases at J; junction bases unmatched: 8. The V gene's germline CDR1 is SGHTA and CDR2 FQGNSA. The CDR3 loop spans 16 amino acids. The CDR3 region has the DNA TGTGCCAGCAGCTTTCAGGGGGGACAGGGCCCCTACGAGCAGTACTTC. This codes for CASSFQGGQGPYEQYF.

V gene TRBV6-1 combines with J gene TRBJ1-2; 10 bases are a match to TRBD1. V shed 4 bases, J shed 4 bases, and the junction held 9 bases outside the gene matches. The CDR3 has 16 residues. Germline CDR1 is MNHNS and CDR2 is SASEGT. The CDR3 DNA follows: TGTGCCAGCAGTGGGATGACAGGGGGCGCGGGCTATGGCTACACCTTC. Translated: CASSGMTGGAGYGYTF.

The V and J genes are TRBV7-3 and TRBJ2-3; D might be TRBD1 (6 bases). The length of the CDR3 is 11 residues. Between the trimmed V and J ends, which lost 8 bases and 6 bases, there was a span of 9 bases. Germline V gene lookup returns CDR1 SGHTA and CDR2 FQGTGA. The CDR3 bases are TGTGCCAGCGCCCAGGGGGATACGCAGTATTTT. Translation gives CASAQGDTQYF. The full variable domain, its missing parts supplied by reference TRBV7-3 and TRBJ2-3, is GAGVSQTPSNKVTEKGKYVELRCDPISGHTALYWYRQSLGQGPEFLIYFQGTGAADDSGLPNDRFFAVRPEGSVSTLKIQRTERGDSAVYLCASAQGDTQYFGPGTRLTVL.

As regards this clone: An end of the junction differs from the germline gene, which may be a read error. The V call is TRBV7-7, the J call TRBJ2-5; weak D call: TRBD2 (5 bases). Germline-derived CDR1 and CDR2 are SSHAT and FNYEAQ (reference sequence). The CDR3 runs 15 residues. The CDR3 coding sequence is TGTGCTAGCAGCTTACGCCAGGACTTTCGAGAGACCCAGTACTTC. Its translation is CASSLRQDFRETQYF.

This chain links TRBV29-1 with TRBJ1-1; D unclear. With 5 bases removed from V and 3 bases from J, the gap between germline ends came to 19 bases. The CDR3 is 15 amino acids. The V gene's germline CDR1 is SQVTM and CDR2 ANQGSEA. In DNA form, the CDR3 reads TGCAGCGTTTCGGGTGAACCCTATATGGACACTGAAGCTTTCTTT. This translates into CSVSGEPYMDTEAFF.

The chain couples TRBV18 to TRBJ1-1, with 7 bases that match TRBD1. Losses at the gene ends were 5 bases for V and 6 bases for J; bases not matched to a gene: 15. This CDR3 contains 16 residues. CDR1 KGHSH and CDR2 LQKENI come from the germline V gene. CDR3 sequence reads: CASSARQGGGFPEAFF. In nucleotides, the CDR3 is TGTGCCAGCTCAGCAAGACAGGGAGGAGGGTTCCCTGAAGCTTTCTTT. The full variable domain, rest sourced from reference TRBV18 and TRBJ1-1, is NAGVMQNPRHLVRRRGQEARLRCSPMKGHSHVYWYRQLPEEGLKFMVYLQKENIIDESGMPKERFSAEFPKEGPSILRIQQVVRGDSAAYFCASSARQGGGFPEAFFGQGTRLTVV.

The V call is TRBV5-1, the J call TRBJ2-2; 7 bases are a match to TRBD2. The V segment lost 4 bases and the J segment 4 bases; nucleotides outside the gene matches: 4. From germline, CDR1 is SGHRS and CDR2 YFSETQ. The CDR3 has 14 residues. The chain's CDR3 is CASSRASGTGELFF. DNA of the CDR3: TGCGCCAGCAGCCGGGCTAGCGGCACCGGGGAGCTGTTTTTT.

The chain carries TRBV5-1 and TRBJ2-2; 10 nucleotides align to TRBD2. With 8 bases clipped from V and 7 bases from J, the junction kept 11 bases outside the gene matches. The length of the CDR3 is 15 residues. Germline V gives CDR1 SGHRS, CDR2 YFSETQ. The CDR3 DNA sequence: TGCGCCAGTGTCGAACTAGCGGGGTCTGGCGGGGAGCTGTTTTTT. Protein: CASVELAGSGGELFF. Using reference TRBV5-1 and TRBJ2-2 for the parts outside the CDR3, the full variable domain is KAGVTQTPRYLIKTRGQQVTLSCSPISGHRSVSWYQQTPGQGLQFLFEYFSETQRNKGNFPGRFSGRQFSNSRSEMNVSTLELGDSALYLCASVELAGSGGELFFGEGSRLTVL.

This clone was seen a handful of times. The chain is built from TRBV5-1 and TRBJ1-2, with 9 bases lining up with TRBD1. Germline values: CDR1 SGHRS, CDR2 YFSETQ. V lost 3 bases and J lost 2; bases outside the gene matches: 5. The length of the CDR3 is 15 residues. CDR3 residues: CASSYTGTGNYGYTF. CDR3 nucleotides: TGCGCCAGCAGCTACACAGGGACAGGGAACTATGGCTACACCTTC. Together with reference TRBV5-1 and TRBJ1-2, the CDR3 gives the full variable domain: KAGVTQTPRYLIKTRGQQVTLSCSPISGHRSVSWYQQTPGQGLQFLFEYFSETQRNKGNFPGRFSGRQFSNSRSEMNVSTLELGDSALYLCASSYTGTGNYGYTFGSGTRLTVV.

This clone was recorded once. The V call is TRBV9, the J call TRBJ2-1, with D unresolved. V was cut by 4 bases and J by 0 bases, with 11 bases left in between. There are 15 residues in the CDR3. Germline loops: CDR1 SGDLS, CDR2 YYNGEE. The CDR3 DNA sequence: TGTGCCAGCAGCTCCCGACAAAGCTCCTACAATGAGCAGTTCTTC. This encodes CASSSRQSSYNEQFF.

The chain combines TRBV4-1 with TRBJ2-3; the match to TRBD2 covers 7 bases. The germline V gene encodes CDR1 MGHRA and CDR2 YSYEKL. With V trimmed by 1 base and J by 6 bases, 7 bases remained unmatched. The CDR3 totals 15 residues. CDR3 residues: CASSQVPGRVDTQYF. CDR3 coding DNA: TGCGCCAGCAGCCAAGTTCCGGGGAGGGTCGATACGCAGTATTTT.

This rearrangement joins TRBV7-2 to TRBJ1-2; 7 positions agree with TRBD1. The V gene's germline CDR1 is SGHTA and CDR2 FQGNSA. The J segment lost 3 bases and the V segment lost 5 bases, leaving 6 bases of the junction unmatched. CDR3 size: 14 residues. CDR3 in amino acids: CASSARTGDYGYTF. The CDR3 DNA sequence: TGTGCCAGCAGCGCCCGCACAGGGGACTATGGCTACACCTTC.

Worth noting for this clone: A read error may account for a junction end that differs from germline. The chain joins TRBV5-1 to TRBJ2-3, with 7 positions matching TRBD2. This CDR3 comprises 14 residues. CDR1 and CDR2 from the germline V gene are SGHRS and YFSETQ. DNA of the CDR3: TGCGCCAGCAGCTTGGGGCCCCGGGAGGATAAAGGGAATTTT. Its translation: CASSLGPREDKGNF.

This clone occurred once. V is TRBV10-3 and J is TRBJ1-2; no reliable D call. Germline V lookup: CDR1 ENHRY, CDR2 SYGVKD. This CDR3 has 12 residues. Deletions cut 10 bases from V and 7 bases from J, with 16 bases between. As DNA, the CDR3 is TGTGCCACAGGAGCGGCGAGCGGTGGCTACACCTTC. Its protein is CATGAASGGYTF.

The table lists this clone with a count of one. The CDR3 DNA is TGTGCCAGCAGCAAAGTGGGAGGGACAGGGTTACGCAGCAATCAGCCCCAGCATTTT. Its protein is CASSKVGGTGLRSNQPQHF. The chain links TRBV21-1 to TRBJ1-5; TRBD1, as called in the table, went unchecked against the DNA. TRBV21-1 is an annotated pseudogene. This CDR3 spans 19 amino acids.

V usage is TRBV7-2 and J usage is TRBJ1-5; D not certain. The CDR3 contains 17 residues. The V gene's germline CDR1 is SGHTA and CDR2 FQGNSA. The V end lost 5 bases, the J end lost 0 bases, and 17 bases lay between the germline ends. The CDR3 region is CASSRGQAGYSNQPQHF. Written as DNA, the CDR3 is TGTGCCAGCAGCAGAGGGCAGGCAGGATATAGCAATCAGCCCCAGCATTTT.

The V gene is TRBV2, the J gene TRBJ2-7; D not certain. The germline V gene has CDR1 SNHLY and CDR2 FYNNEI. The CDR3 has 14 amino acids. V was shortened by 6 bases and J by 6 bases, with 18 bases between the two germline ends. Here the CDR3 DNA reads TGTGCCAGCAGCGTACAGATTCCCTTGGGCGAGCAGTACTTC. Translated: CASSVQIPLGEQYF.